Below, 14 T cell receptor beta chains from the same sample are listed, as sequenced in a study of T cell repertoires in cytomegalovirus infection. TCRdb re-analysed the reads in MiXCR, keeping a single row per CDR3 protein. The repertoire includes 400,000 or so distinct CDR3 sequences, roughly 31% of them detected once, and roughly 13% sits in the top ten. Material: PBMCs. These receptors were obtained from a human donor in good health (CMV status not recorded). Some clones in this sample may be carry-over from other donors' samples.

The chain links TRBV5-4 to TRBJ2-4; TRBD2 agrees at 8 bases. Looked up from germline, CDR1 is SGHNT and CDR2 is YYREEE (reference sequence). The CDR3 totals 14 residues. J lost 5 bases, V lost 4 bases, and 5 bases had no gene match. The CDR3 is CASSGPGGQNIQYF. In nucleotides, the CDR3 is TGTGCCAGCAGCGGACCGGGGGGGCAAAACATTCAGTACTTC.

This clonotype was picked up many times. V and J are TRBV6-1 and TRBJ2-7; TRBD2 matches at 11 bases. The germline gives CDR1 MNHNS, CDR2 SASEGT. CDR3 length: 16 amino acids. V was clipped by 5 bases and J by 1 base; unmatched bases: 7. The CDR3 spells CASSLDGTSGSYEQYF. Here the CDR3 DNA reads TGTGCCAGCAGTTTAGACGGGACTAGCGGTTCCTACGAGCAGTACTTC.

This clonotype has a handful of counts. V and J are TRBV7-3 and TRBJ2-6; D is uncertain. Germline V gene lookup returns CDR1 SGHTA and CDR2 FQGTGA. There are 14 residues in the CDR3. Deletions cut 4 bases from V and 0 bases from J, with 4 bases between. DNA for the CDR3: TGTGCCAGCAGCTCCCACTCTGGGGCCAACGTCCTGACTTTC. Translating it yields CASSSHSGANVLTF.

This clonotype has at least ten counts. The rearrangement uses TRBV7-2 and TRBJ2-3; D is uncertain. Germline CDR1 is SGHTA and CDR2 is FQGNSA. Trimming took 8 bases from V and 0 from J, leaving 9 bases between them. The CDR3 loop spans 13 amino acids. In DNA, the CDR3 is TGTGCCAGCTTAAAGCAGAGCACAGATACGCAGTATTTT. This gives the protein CASLKQSTDTQYF.

The chain couples TRBV20-1 to TRBJ1-2; D perhaps matches TRBD1 (5 bases). Germline CDR1 DFQATT, CDR2 SNEGSKA (reference sequence). CDR3 length equals 12 residues. V was trimmed by 5 bases and J by 0 bases, leaving 7 bases between them. CDR3 region: CSAGGANYGYTF. The CDR3 DNA reads as TGCAGTGCTGGAGGGGCTAACTATGGCTACACCTTC.

This clonotype was seen repeatedly, ten times or more. V usage is TRBV7-2 and J usage is TRBJ2-7; D uncertain. This CDR3 contains 15 residues. CDR1 and CDR2 (germline): SGHTA, FQGNSA. The V gene lost 1 base and the J gene lost 2 bases, with 12 bases spanning the gap. The CDR3 loop reads CASSLEGAAPYEQYF. Written as DNA, the CDR3 is TGTGCCAGCAGCTTAGAAGGCGCCGCCCCCTACGAGCAGTACTTC.

This clonotype was seen a handful of times. CDR3: CATSDRTGPSTDTQYF. CDR3 nucleotides: TGTGCCACCAGTGATCGGACAGGGCCGAGCACAGATACGCAGTATTTT. The chain uses TRBV24-1 and TRBJ2-3, with 8 positions matching TRBD1. CDR1 is KGHDR and CDR2 is SFDVKD in the germline V gene. Unmatched junction bases numbered 4, after V lost 3 bases and J lost 0 bases. CDR3 length: 16 residues.

About this clonotype itself: At one end, the junction sequence differs from germline, possibly due to a read error. The J gene is TRBJ2-3, the V gene TRBV5-4; 11 nucleotides line up with TRBD2. The germline gives CDR1 SGHNT, CDR2 YYREEE (reference sequence). The CDR3 is made up of 15 amino acids. The CDR3 sequence is CASSNSGGALDPQYF. For the CDR3, the DNA is TGTGCCAGCAGCAATAGCGGGGGGGCCTTAGATCCGCAGTATTTT.

Comment on this clonotype: One base away lies a much larger clone, so this may be a sequencing read error. The missing conserved phenylalanine or tryptophan at the end of this CDR3 makes a read error likely. The V and J genes are TRBV7-6 and TRBJ2-1; no firm D call. The CDR3 has 14 residues. Germline V gene lookup returns CDR1 SGHVS and CDR2 FNYEAQ. Trimming cost V 2 bases and J 8 bases, with 13 bases left between them. The CDR3 loop is CASSLSFGVYEQFC. The CDR3, as DNA: TGTGCCAGCAGCTTAAGTTTTGGAGTCTATGAGCAGTTCTGC.

CDR3 nucleotide sequence: TGTGCCATCAGTGAGTCTGGCAGGGGCCACGAGCAGTACTTC. Translation gives CAISESGRGHEQYF. The rearrangement uses TRBV10-3 and TRBJ2-7; D is perhaps TRBD1 (6 bases). Trimming removed 0 bases from V and 5 bases from J, with 11 bases in between. CDR3 length equals 14 residues. Germline CDR1 ENHRY, CDR2 SYGVKD.

In this sample, this clonotype turned up many times. This chain connects TRBV11-2 to TRBJ2-3; D unresolved. This CDR3 contains 17 residues. V lost 0 bases and J lost 2, with 15 bases in between. From germline, CDR1 is SGHAT and CDR2 FQNNGV. This CDR3 is CASSLDPRLLPTDTQYF. In nucleotides, the CDR3 is TGTGCCAGCAGCTTAGATCCTCGATTGCTTCCCACAGATACGCAGTATTTT. Using reference TRBV11-2 and TRBJ2-3 for the parts outside the CDR3, the full variable domain is EAGVAQSPRYKIIEKRQSVAFWCNPISGHATLYWYQQILGQGPKLLIQFQNNGVVDDSQLPKDRFSAERLKGVDSTLKIQPAKLEDSAVYLCASSLDPRLLPTDTQYFGPGTRLTVL.

This clonotype was observed at least ten times. The V call is TRBV7-2, the J call TRBJ1-3; no reliable D call. V shed 6 bases and J shed 4 bases, with 4 bases lying between them. Germline CDR1 is SGHTA and CDR2 is FQGNSA. The CDR3 has 11 residues. CDR3 in DNA: TGTGCCAGCAGGGGGGGAAACACCATATATTTT. Encoded protein: CASRGGNTIYF.

A few counts support this clonotype. V usage is TRBV28 and J usage is TRBJ1-6; 7 bases fit TRBD1. CDR3 size: 15 residues. The V and J ends lost 5 bases and 8 bases, in that order; junction bases with no gene match: 9. Germline V lookup: CDR1 MDHEN, CDR2 SYDVKM. CDR3: CASSPRQGPYSPLHF. The CDR3 region has the DNA TGTGCCAGCAGTCCGCGACAGGGCCCGTATTCACCCCTCCACTTT.

Note on this clonotype: This sequence may be a read error, since a much larger clone differs from it by one base. This rearrangement joins TRBV7-2 to TRBJ2-1, with no clear D. Per germline, CDR1 SGHTA and CDR2 FQGNSA. The germline V and J ends were trimmed by 2 bases and 0 bases, with 17 bases remaining between them. This CDR3 spans 18 amino acids. The CDR3 region has the DNA TGTGCCAGCAGCTTATCGGTGGGCGTAGCCAGCTCCTACAATGAGCAGTTCTTC. It encodes CASSLSVGVASSYNEQFF. Variable domain in full (rest from reference TRBV7-2 and TRBJ2-1): GAGVSQSPSNKVTEKGKDVELRCDPISGHTALYWYRQSLGQGLEFLIYFQGNSAPDKSGLPSDRFSAERTGGSVSTLTIQRTQQEDSAVYLCASSLSVGVASSYNEQFFGPGTRLTVL.